This entry is about one T cell receptor beta chain. This CDR3 has 13 residues. The germline gives CDR1 SEHNR, CDR2 FQNEAQ (reference sequence). The V gene end was trimmed by 10 bases and the J gene end by 4 bases; junction bases not matched to a gene: 9. Each CDR3 protein gets one entry after TCRdb re-called the 5' RACE reads with MiXCR. The sample has 45,000 to 55,000 distinct CDR3 sequences; approximately 23% are singletons. The V and J genes are TRBV7-9 and TRBJ1-1; 7 bases align to TRBD1. The receptor's source is a female donor with breast cancer. The sample comprised tumor-infiltrating naive CD4+ T cells sorted from the breast tumor. The subset denotes: naive CD4+ T cells, CD4+CD45RA+CD25-. DNA for the CDR3: TGTGCCACCAGGGACAGTGGGTCCACTGAAGCTTTCTTT. Protein: CATRDSGSTEAFF.